The clone carrying this TCR beta chain showed up many times. The data are from a study of blood T cells in healthy people across ages. RNA extraction gave at least 5 micrograms of total RNA per sample. This CDR3 spans 12 amino acids. Per the germline V gene, CDR1 is SGHVS and CDR2 is FNYEAQ. V dropped 5 bases and J dropped 3 bases, with 5 bases sitting between them. A J-beta primer mix and a sample-barcoded 5' primer were used in a second PCR of about 7 to 12 cycles. TCRdb reprocessed the 5' RACE reads with MiXCR, giving one entry per CDR3 protein. The table shows about 830,000 distinct CDR3 sequences, with about 62% occurring only once.

Source material: blood. V gene TRBV7-6 combines with J gene TRBJ2-1; no clear D. The clonotype comes from a man aged 25-45 years in good health. CDR3 region: CASSPNYNEQFF. DNA for the CDR3: TGTGCCAGCAGCCCGAACTACAATGAGCAGTTCTTC.